These 30 T cell receptor beta chains share one sample of origin, sequenced in a study of neurological immune-mediated disorders. TCRdb ran MiXCR on the 5' RACE reads and lists one entry per CDR3 protein. The sample has 40,000 to 45,000 distinct CDR3 sequences; about 6% are singletons. The sequenced sample consisted of CD4+ T cells from blood. Receptor source: a woman between 40 and 50 years old in good health.

This clonotype was seen many times. The gene calls are TRBV5-1 and TRBJ1-1, with D hard to call. V gave up 4 bases and J gave up 11 bases, with 15 bases separating them. This CDR3 spans 12 amino acids. Germline loops: CDR1 SGHRS, CDR2 YFSETQ. The CDR3 coding sequence is TGCGCCAGCAGCCCCGATGAGGCTGCGGCTTTCTTT. The encoded protein is CASSPDEAAAFF.

This clonotype was picked up many times. The chain carries TRBV20-1 and TRBJ2-2, with 10 nucleotides matching TRBD2. The CDR3 spans 14 residues. The J segment lost 0 bases and the V segment lost 5 bases, leaving 0 bases of the junction unmatched. The germline V gene encodes CDR1 DFQATT and CDR2 SNEGSKA (reference sequence). The CDR3 spells CSALAGANTGELFF. The CDR3 DNA sequence: TGCAGTGCTCTAGCGGGGGCGAACACCGGGGAGCTGTTTTTT.

This clonotype was found many times. V is TRBV20-1 and J is TRBJ2-7; D could derive from TRBD1 or TRBD2 (5 bases each). From germline, CDR1 is DFQATT and CDR2 SNEGSKA (reference sequence). V lost 6 bases and J lost 3, with 15 bases in between. The CDR3 is 13 amino acids. CDR3 in amino acids: CSALRDGNYEQYF. CDR3 in DNA: TGCAGTGCGCTTAGGGACGGAAACTACGAGCAGTACTTC.

This clonotype has a count of ten or more. The J gene is TRBJ2-1, the V gene TRBV10-2; D is ambiguous. The V end was cut by 6 bases, the J end by 0 bases, with 9 bases between. CDR3 length: 14 amino acids. Per the germline V gene, CDR1 is WSHSY and CDR2 is SAAADI. The CDR3 DNA sequence: TGCGCCAGCAGCGGGCCGAGCTCCTACAATGAGCAGTTCTTC. The encoded protein is CASSGPSSYNEQFF.

Ten or more counts support this clonotype. This chain links TRBV12-3 or TRBV12-4 with TRBJ1-2; D is possibly TRBD1 (6 bases). V was cut by 6 bases and J by 0 bases, with 14 bases left in between. This CDR3 spans 15 amino acids. This CDR3 reads CASRPGTSPNYGYTF. The CDR3 DNA follows: TGTGCCAGCAGACCTGGGACAAGCCCTAACTATGGCTACACCTTC.

This clonotype appeared many times. V and J are TRBV7-8 and TRBJ2-1; D ambiguous. V dropped 2 bases and J dropped 5 bases, with 7 bases sitting between them. The CDR3 spans 13 residues. Looked up from germline, CDR1 is SGHVS and CDR2 is FQNEAQ. The CDR3, as DNA: TGTGCCAGCAGCTTAAACAGTGACAATGAGCAGTTCTTC. Translation: CASSLNSDNEQFF. The full variable domain, with the rest looked up from reference TRBV7-8 and TRBJ2-1, is GAGVSQSPRYKVAKRGQDVALRCDPISGHVSLFWYQQALGQGPEFLTYFQNEAQLDKSGLPSDRFFAERPEGSVSTLKIQRTQQEDSAVYLCASSLNSDNEQFFGPGTRLTVL.

This clonotype was observed many times. This chain links TRBV15 with TRBJ1-1; D may be TRBD1 (6 bases). V lost 0 bases and J lost 6, with 17 bases in between. The CDR3 is made up of 16 amino acids. Germline V lookup: CDR1 LNHNV, CDR2 YYDKDF (reference sequence). CDR3 sequence reads: CATSRDLTGGSSEAFF. CDR3 in DNA: TGTGCCACCAGCAGAGACCTGACAGGCGGCTCGTCTGAAGCTTTCTTT.

A few counts support this clonotype. The gene calls are TRBV6-6 and TRBJ1-5, with D unclear. The germline CDR1 and CDR2 sequences are MNHNY and SVGAGI (reference sequence). The V and J ends lost 2 bases and 7 bases respectively, with 9 bases between them. The CDR3 is 13 residues long. The CDR3, as DNA: TGTGCCAGCAGTTACACCGCCCCCCAGCCCCAGCATTTT. Translating gives CASSYTAPQPQHF.

This clonotype was counted ten times or more. The chain has TRBV20-1 and TRBJ2-3, with 13 bases lining up with TRBD2. Germline V gives CDR1 DFQATT, CDR2 SNEGSKA (reference sequence). With 7 bases clipped from V and 3 bases from J, the junction kept 7 bases outside the gene matches. The CDR3 sequence is 15 residues long. In nucleotides, the CDR3 is TGCAGTGTTACCGGACTAGCGGGAGTAACAGATACGCAGTATTTT. Protein sequence: CSVTGLAGVTDTQYF.

This clonotype was seen repeatedly, ten times or more. The gene calls are TRBV18 and TRBJ2-1; D may match TRBD1 or TRBD2 (5 bases each). The germline V gene encodes CDR1 KGHSH and CDR2 LQKENI. This CDR3 region has 14 residues. Trimming removed 6 bases from V and 5 bases from J, with 14 bases in between. CDR3 sequence: CASSILGDHNEQFF. The DNA of the CDR3 is TGTGCCAGCTCTATCCTTGGGGACCACAATGAGCAGTTCTTC.

This clonotype was observed at least ten times. The V gene is TRBV10-3, the J gene TRBJ1-4; 8 bases are a match to TRBD1. CDR3 size: 14 residues. Germline V CDR1 and CDR2: ENHRY, SYGVKD. V dropped 10 bases and J dropped 7; count of bases not matched to a gene: 11. CDR3 sequence reads: CATRMTGAVEKLFF. The CDR3 DNA reads TGTGCCACCCGAATGACAGGGGCGGTTGAAAAACTGTTTTTT.

At least ten counts were recorded for this clonotype. This chain uses TRBV3-1 with TRBJ1-2; TRBD1 matches 7 bases. The CDR3 length is 16 residues. The germline V gene encodes CDR1 LGHDT and CDR2 YNNKEL (reference sequence). J gave up 4 bases and V 0 bases, and 8 bases lay outside the gene matches. CDR3 region: CASSQDGAGGVYGYTF. The CDR3, as DNA: TGTGCCAGCAGCCAAGATGGGGCAGGGGGGGTCTATGGCTACACCTTC. The whole variable domain, filled in from reference TRBV3-1 and TRBJ1-2, reads DTAVSQTPKYLVTQMGNDKSIKCEQNLGHDTMYWYKQDSKKFLKIMFSYNNKELIINETVPNRFSPKSPDKAHLNLHINSLELGDSAVYFCASSQDGAGGVYGYTFGSGTRLTVV.

This clonotype was recorded at least ten times. The chain employs TRBV11-1 and TRBJ2-7; 9 nucleotides align to TRBD1. Germline V gene sequence: CDR1 SGHAT, CDR2 FQDESV (reference sequence). V lost 4 bases and J lost 3; bases outside the gene matches: 4. The CDR3 totals 14 residues. This CDR3 reads CASSSGTGNYEQYF. In DNA form, the CDR3 reads TGTGCCAGCAGCTCTGGGACAGGGAACTACGAGCAGTACTTC.

This clonotype was found many times. CDR3 DNA sequence: TGCAGCGTTGAAAGACCGCTGAACACTGAAGCTTTCTTT. It codes for CSVERPLNTEAFF. This chain connects TRBV29-1 to TRBJ1-1; D uncertain. The CDR3 extends over 13 amino acids. Per the germline V gene, CDR1 is SQVTM and CDR2 is ANQGSEA. V gave up 2 bases and J gave up 0 bases, with 7 bases separating them.

This clonotype was observed many times. The chain joins TRBV5-6 to TRBJ2-7; the D is unclear. V was clipped by 0 bases and J by 5 bases, with 9 bases between them. Germline CDR1 SGHDT, CDR2 YYEEEE. The CDR3 has 13 residues. CDR3 nucleotide sequence: TGTGCCAGCAGCTTGGTTGATTCCCACGAGCAGTACTTC. It is translated as CASSLVDSHEQYF.

In its sample, this clonotype was seen many times. The V gene is TRBV5-5, the J gene TRBJ1-2; no firm D call. Germline V CDR1 and CDR2: SGHKS, YYEKEE (reference sequence). The V end was cut by 0 bases, the J end by 0 bases, with 3 bases between. The CDR3 totals 13 residues. This CDR3 is CASSLGTNYGYTF. The CDR3 DNA is TGTGCCAGCAGCTTGGGTACTAACTATGGCTACACCTTC.

There are many counts of this clonotype. The CDR3 is CASSAGLAGAYEQYF. CDR3 in DNA: TGTGCCAGCAGCGCGGGACTAGCGGGAGCCTACGAGCAGTACTTC. This chain joins TRBV3-1 and TRBJ2-7, with 14 bases identical to TRBD2. Germline-derived CDR1 and CDR2 are LGHDT and YNNKEL (reference sequence). Unmatched junction bases numbered 2, after V lost 5 bases and J lost 2 bases. The CDR3 is 15 amino acids.

In this sample, this clonotype turned up many times. The rearrangement links TRBV9 to TRBJ2-2, with D maybe TRBD2 (5 bases). Trimming shortened V by 0 bases and J by 0 bases, and 18 bases separated the two germline ends. The CDR3 consists of 19 residues. CDR1 SGDLS and CDR2 YYNGEE come from the germline V gene. Written as DNA, the CDR3 is TGTGCCAGCAGCGTAGGTTTGGGGAGAGTAGTCGCGAACACCGGGGAGCTGTTTTTT. Amino acid sequence: CASSVGLGRVVANTGELFF.

In its sample, this clonotype was seen many times. J is TRBJ2-5 and V is TRBV15; 11 nucleotides agree with TRBD1. V gave up 3 bases and J gave up 3 bases; unmatched junction bases: 6. The germline gives CDR1 LNHNV, CDR2 YYDKDF (reference sequence). The CDR3 runs to 16 residues. The CDR3 sequence: CATSRAWDRGEETQYF. CDR3 nucleotides: TGTGCCACCAGCAGGGCATGGGACAGGGGGGAAGAGACCCAGTACTTC.

This clonotype was seen repeatedly, ten times or more. J is TRBJ2-1 and V is TRBV20-1, with 12 bases identical to TRBD2. With 0 bases clipped from V and 8 bases from J, the junction kept 5 bases outside the gene matches. Per germline, CDR1 DFQATT and CDR2 SNEGSKA (reference sequence). This CDR3 is built from 15 residues. CDR3 nucleotides: TGCAGTGCTAGAGATTGGACTAGCGGGAAAGATGAGCAGTTCTTC. It is translated as CSARDWTSGKDEQFF.

This clonotype was seen repeatedly, ten times or more. The rearrangement links TRBV10-2 to TRBJ1-3; D is unresolved. Per germline, CDR1 WSHSY and CDR2 SAAADI. This CDR3 region has 15 residues. V lost 0 bases and J 4 bases, leaving 10 bases between the germline ends. CDR3 sequence reads: CASSESRTSGNTIYF. The CDR3 DNA reads as TGCGCCAGCAGTGAGTCGAGGACGTCCGGAAACACCATATATTTT.

This clonotype was observed at least ten times. V gene TRBV27 combines with J gene TRBJ2-1, with 10 bases matching TRBD2. The J segment lost 8 bases and the V segment lost 4 bases, leaving 8 bases of the junction unmatched. This CDR3 region has 15 residues. CDR1 and CDR2 (germline): MNHEY, SMNVEV (reference sequence). CDR3 protein: CASSSLAGDTHEQFF. The CDR3 coding sequence is TGTGCCAGCAGTTCGCTAGCGGGAGACACCCATGAGCAGTTCTTC.

This clonotype was seen at least ten times. The chain uses TRBV20-1 and TRBJ2-2, with 7 bases that match TRBD2. J was trimmed by 5 bases and V by 7 bases; bases with no gene match: 7. CDR3 length: 13 residues. In germline, CDR1 is DFQATT, CDR2 SNEGSKA (reference sequence). Here the CDR3 reads CSVAGVVTGELFF. In DNA, the CDR3 is TGCAGTGTTGCGGGGGTTGTAACCGGGGAGCTGTTTTTT.

This clonotype was counted ten times or more. The chain links TRBV7-2 to TRBJ1-5; D possibly corresponds to TRBD1 (6 bases). Germline CDR1 and CDR2: SGHTA and FQGNSA. V was pared by 0 bases and J by 6 bases, with 15 bases between. The CDR3 spans 16 residues. This chain's CDR3 is CASSLASTGTTQPQHF. The CDR3 DNA sequence: TGTGCCAGCAGCTTAGCCTCAACAGGGACAACTCAGCCCCAGCATTTT.

There are many counts of this clonotype. CDR3 sequence reads: CASSLDGQGGQPQHF. CDR3 DNA: TGCGCCAGCAGCTTGGATGGACAGGGCGGACAGCCCCAGCATTTT. The chain employs TRBV5-1 and TRBJ1-5; 8 nucleotides align to TRBD1. Trimming at V came to 0 bases and at J to 7 bases, leaving 6 bases not matched to a gene. Germline CDR1 is SGHRS and CDR2 is YFSETQ. This CDR3 comprises 15 residues. The whole variable domain, remainder taken from reference TRBV5-1 and TRBJ1-5, is KAGVTQTPRYLIKTRGQQVTLSCSPISGHRSVSWYQQTPGQGLQFLFEYFSETQRNKGNFPGRFSGRQFSNSRSEMNVSTLELGDSALYLCASSLDGQGGQPQHFGDGTRLSIL.

In this sample, this clonotype turned up many times. CDR3 sequence: CASSQGLEFSEQFF. The CDR3 DNA is TGCGCCAGCAGCCAAGGACTAGAATTCTCTGAGCAGTTCTTC. The V gene is TRBV5-1, the J gene TRBJ2-1; 7 bases fit TRBD2. Per the germline V gene, CDR1 is SGHRS and CDR2 is YFSETQ. The trim removed 4 bases at V and 9 bases at J, leaving 10 bases unmatched. This CDR3 is built from 14 residues.

This clonotype was recorded at least ten times. The chain employs TRBV5-1 and TRBJ2-6, with a possible D match to TRBD1 (5 bases). Trimming took 4 bases from V and 3 from J, leaving 5 bases between them. The CDR3 totals 13 residues. CDR1 and CDR2 (germline): SGHRS, YFSETQ. The CDR3 reads CASSRGGANVLTF. CDR3 DNA sequence: TGCGCCAGCAGCAGGGGTGGGGCCAACGTCCTGACTTTC.

Many counts were recorded for this clonotype. This chain uses TRBV12-3 or TRBV12-4 with TRBJ1-1; D possibly corresponds to TRBD1 (5 bases). The CDR3 runs to 14 residues. Trimming took off 7 bases at V and 2 bases at J, with 14 bases between the two ends. The CDR3 DNA reads as TGTGCCAGCAACTATGGGGGGTTCAACACTGAAGCTTTCTTT. As protein: CASNYGGFNTEAFF.

Ten or more counts support this clonotype. The V and J genes are TRBV12-3 or TRBV12-4 and TRBJ2-3, with D perhaps matching TRBD2 (6 bases). Trimming took off 3 bases at V and 3 bases at J, with 13 bases between the two ends. The CDR3 consists of 15 residues. The CDR3, as DNA: TGTGCCAGCAGTTTTACGGGAGAGGGGACAGATACGCAGTATTTT. Protein product: CASSFTGEGTDTQYF.

This clonotype was seen repeatedly, ten times or more. The chain recombines TRBV4-2 with TRBJ2-7; the D gene is possibly TRBD2 (7 bases). CDR3 length: 16 residues. Germline loops: CDR1 LGHNA, CDR2 YNFKEQ. V was cut by 1 base and J by 2 bases, with 15 bases left in between. The CDR3 bases are TGTGCCAGCAGCCAAGGCCGCAGGGAGGGGGCCTACGAGCAGTACTTC. It translates to CASSQGRREGAYEQYF.